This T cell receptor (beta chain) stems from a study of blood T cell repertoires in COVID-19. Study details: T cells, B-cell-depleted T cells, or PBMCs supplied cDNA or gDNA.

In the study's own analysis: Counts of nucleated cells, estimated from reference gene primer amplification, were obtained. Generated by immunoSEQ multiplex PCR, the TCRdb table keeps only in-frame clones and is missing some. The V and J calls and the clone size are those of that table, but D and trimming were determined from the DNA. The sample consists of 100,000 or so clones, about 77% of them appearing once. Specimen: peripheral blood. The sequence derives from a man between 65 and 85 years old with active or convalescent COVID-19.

In nucleotides, the CDR3 is TGTGCCAGCAGCCAAGAAGGGAGGGCGCAGGCTTTCTTT. Translating it yields CASSQEGRAQAFF. This chain joins TRBV14 and TRBJ1-1; D ambiguous. Between the trimmed V and J ends, which lost 0 bases and 11 bases, there was a span of 13 bases. This CDR3 is 13 amino acids long. The germline gives CDR1 SGHDN, CDR2 FVKESK. The full variable domain, with the rest looked up from reference TRBV14 and TRBJ1-1, is EAGVTQFPSHSVIEKGQTVTLRCDPISGHDNLYWYRRVMGKEIKFLLHFVKESKQDESGMPNNRFLAERTGGTYSTLKVQPAELEDSGVYFCASSQEGRAQAFFGQGTRLTVV.